A single sample gave rise to the 6 T cell receptor beta chains below, sequenced in a study of blood T cell repertoires in COVID-19 (TCRdb year 2020). To prepare the library, the immunoSEQ multiplex PCR assay was applied. What TCRdb holds here is the immuneACCESS table cut down to in-frame rearrangements. Part of the clones is not present; checked against another copy, under half of the missing clones reflect an unresolved V gene, and the others are unexplained. The sample table lists roughly 670,000 clones, approximately 90% of them with a count of one. Of the sample, over 0.2% is held by the ten largest clones. Sequencing used peripheral blood. These receptor sequences come from a woman in her late teens or twenties with acute or convalescent COVID-19.

The CDR3 bases are TGTGCCAGCAGCCGGACTAGCGGGGGGGAGGCAGATACGCAGTATTTT. As protein: CASSRTSGGEADTQYF. This chain connects TRBV5-6 to TRBJ2-3; the match to TRBD2 covers 15 bases. The CDR3 has 16 amino acids. Germline V gene sequence: CDR1 SGHDT, CDR2 YYEEEE. The junction had 4 bases not matched to a gene; V was cut back by 4 bases and J by 4 bases.

The CDR3 sequence: CASSLGFAGGKGEQYF. CDR3 DNA sequence: TGCGCCAGCAGCTTGGGTTTCGCGGGGGGAAAGGGAGAGCAGTACTTC. V is TRBV5-1 and J is TRBJ2-7; 8 nucleotides match TRBD2. The length of the CDR3 is 16 residues. Germline-derived CDR1 and CDR2 are SGHRS and YFSETQ. V dropped 0 bases and J dropped 7; count of bases not matched to a gene: 12.

The chain recombines TRBV19 with TRBJ1-2; D call uncertain. CDR1 LNHDA and CDR2 SQIVND come from the germline V gene (reference sequence). The CDR3 has 15 amino acids. V was pared by 4 bases and J by 0 bases, with 12 bases between. The chain's CDR3 is CASSTRYNTNYGYTF. CDR3 in DNA: TGTGCCAGTAGTACGAGGTATAACACTAACTATGGCTACACCTTC.

V gene TRBV11-2 combines with J gene TRBJ1-2; perhaps TRBD1 as D (5 bases). The CDR3 sequence is 13 residues long. Trimming cost V 0 bases and J 4 bases, with 6 bases left between them. Germline V CDR1 and CDR2: SGHAT, FQNNGV. The chain's CDR3 is CASSLETVYGYTF. CDR3 bases: TGTGCCAGCAGCTTAGAGACAGTCTATGGCTACACCTTC.

To note about this clone: The sample contains more than one DNA sequence encoding this CDR3. The chain links TRBV9 to TRBJ1-5, with unresolved D. Germline V gives CDR1 SGDLS, CDR2 YYNGEE. Trimming removed 2 bases from V and 7 bases from J, with 13 bases in between. The CDR3 has 14 residues. CDR3 DNA: TGTGCCAGCAGCGTCGGCGGTGTGCACCAGCCCCAGCATTTT. Residues: CASSVGGVHQPQHF.

In DNA form, the CDR3 reads TGTGCCAGCAGCTTAGCGATAAGACAGGCCAAAAACATTCAGTACTTC. Amino acids: CASSLAIRQAKNIQYF. V is TRBV7-9 and J is TRBJ2-4, with D possibly TRBD1 on 5 matching bases. This CDR3 has 16 residues. V was cut by 0 bases and J by 1 base, with 10 bases left in between. Germline CDR1 and CDR2: SEHNR and FQNEAQ (reference sequence).